This T cell receptor (beta chain) was recorded in a study of post-analysis software for immune sequencing data (dated by TCRdb to the mid-2010s). For the wider study: The recorded disease courses included relapsing-remitting, secondary progressive and progressive-relapsing multiple sclerosis, and some patients had no subtype annotation. Patient repertoires were compared against over ten previously published healthy control repertoires from donors aged roughly 6 to 25 years. A subset of samples was prepared in parallel using single-end sample barcoding, then pooled and co-amplified after Illumina adapter ligation.

Library creation used PCR. The sequencer listed for this sample is Illumina HiSeq 2500. To reduce PCR and sequencing biases, unique molecular identifiers were built into the TCR beta cDNA libraries. Some 500,000 cDNA molecules were obtained for every 1 to 10 million input T cells, so each molecule roughly corresponded to one T cell. The same protocol used for the earlier healthy control dataset was applied to prepare and sequence the patient libraries. Samples belonging to the same batch were prepared together, multiplexed and sequenced on a shared HiSeq lane. The authors' pipeline ran thus. MIGEC was used to process the raw barcoded reads, and molecular identifier groups with only a single read were discarded before consensus assembly and CDR3 extraction. Clonotype tables were post-analysed with VDJtools, and diversity was normalized by down-sampling all datasets to the smallest sample size. In repertoire overlap clustering, CDR3 amino acid sequences, but not nucleotide sequences, were matched to correct batch-related cross-sample contamination. The public reads were reprocessed in TCRdb via fastp at Q25 and MiXCR, keeping in-frame beta chains. Rows merge per CDR3 protein into single entries with the most common DNA and genes. The V and J calls were not made by the authors but by TCRdb's processing. The sample records hundreds of thousands of distinct CDR3 sequences, about a third of which are singletons. About an eighth of the sample rests with the top ten.

The germline ends are 10 bases apart after V is trimmed by 2 bases and J by 6 bases. There are 13 amino acids in the CDR3, from cysteine to phenylalanine inclusive. The sequence is cut down to CDR3 DNA, 39 bases in frame from base 1. CDR1 SEHNR and CDR2 FQNEAQ were looked up in the germline V gene (reference sequence). General conclusions and limits of the study: Significantly higher frequencies in patients than in controls were found for about five TRBV segments, including TRBV5-6, TRBV5-1 and TRBV20-1. Compared with controls, multiple sclerosis patients had significantly lower normalized Chao1 diversity, a finding suggesting substantial peripheral T-cell clonal expansion. When samples were clustered directly using the F measure, samples prepared in the same batch co-clustered strongly, which prompted a batch-effect correction. The control group was slightly older than the multiple sclerosis patient group.

To demonstrate the VDJtools post-analysis software, TCR beta repertoires were profiled from the peripheral blood of 13 young patients with multiple sclerosis. Multiple sclerosis patients were children and adolescents aged 6 to 15 years. Comment on this clonotype: Its recognized antigen is unknown. The input lacks base qualities; no much larger clone sits a single base away.

What was sequenced was blood. This receptor chain uses TRBV7-9 and TRBJ1-1; a weak D assignment points to TRBD1 (5 bases agree). The TCR sequence derives from a girl between 10 and 17 years old with multiple sclerosis. The sequence in DNA is TGTGCCAGCAGCTTAACCTCGGGGGCTGAAGCTTTCTTT. The translation is CASSLTSGAEAFF. Where the CDR3 stops, the reference TRBV7-9 and TRBJ1-1 genes take over; the full variable domain is DTGVSQNPRHKITKRGQNVTFRCDPISEHNRLYWYRQTLGQGPEFLTYFQNEAQLEKSRLLSDRFSAERPKGSFSTLEIQRTEQGDSAMYLCASSLTSGAEAFFGQGTRLTVV.